This T cell receptor beta chain was recovered during a study of molecular identifiers for immune sequencing clone quantification. Trimming removed 6 bases at V and 6 bases at J, with 17 bases between. The CDR3 has 15 amino acids. In germline, CDR1 is MNHNY, CDR2 SVGAGI (reference sequence). TCRdb called the PCR reads again in MiXCR, with one record for every CDR3 protein. The sample holds around 100,000 distinct CDR3 sequences, about 35% seen once. Study-level results: Clonotypes topping 20 RNA copies carried over 99% of effector molecules but under 1% of naive ones.

On this clonotype itself: As yet, its antigen is unknown.

The chain couples TRBV6-6 to TRBJ2-2; D is unresolved. Source material: naive CD8+ T cells from blood, with Jurkat cell RNA spiked in. Indicated subset: FACS-sorted CD8+CD4-CCR7+CD45RA+ naive T cells. The source of this sequence is a human donor in good health. Some libraries in this study had Jurkat cell RNA spiked in. CDR3 amino acids: CASSTRVTLSGELFF. DNA for the CDR3: TGTGCCAGCAGCACCCGGGTGACTCTATCCGGGGAGCTGTTTTTT.